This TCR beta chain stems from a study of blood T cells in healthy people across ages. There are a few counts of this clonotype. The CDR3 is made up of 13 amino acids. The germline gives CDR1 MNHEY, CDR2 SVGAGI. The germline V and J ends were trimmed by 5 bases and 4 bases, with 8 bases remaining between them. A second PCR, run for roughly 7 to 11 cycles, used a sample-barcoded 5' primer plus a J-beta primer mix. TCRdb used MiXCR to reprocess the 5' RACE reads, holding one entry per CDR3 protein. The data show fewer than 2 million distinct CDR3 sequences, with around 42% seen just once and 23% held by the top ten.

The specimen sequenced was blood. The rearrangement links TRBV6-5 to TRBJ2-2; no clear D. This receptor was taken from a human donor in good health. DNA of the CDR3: TGTGCCAGCAGTCTAAGGACCACCGGGGAGCTGTTTTTT. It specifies CASSLRTTGELFF.